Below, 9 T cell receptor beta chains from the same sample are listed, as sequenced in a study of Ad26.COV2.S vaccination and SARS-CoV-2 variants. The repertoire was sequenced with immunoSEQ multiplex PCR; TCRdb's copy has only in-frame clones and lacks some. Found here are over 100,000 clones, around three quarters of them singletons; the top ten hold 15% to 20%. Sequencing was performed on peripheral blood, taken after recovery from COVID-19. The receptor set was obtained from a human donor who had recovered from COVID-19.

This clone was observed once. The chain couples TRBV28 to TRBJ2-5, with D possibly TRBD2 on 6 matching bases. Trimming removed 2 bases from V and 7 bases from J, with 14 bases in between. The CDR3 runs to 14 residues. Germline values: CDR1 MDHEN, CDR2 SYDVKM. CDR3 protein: CASSLVSGVSTQYF. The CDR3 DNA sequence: TGTGCCAGCAGTTTAGTTTCGGGGGTTTCGACCCAGTACTTC.

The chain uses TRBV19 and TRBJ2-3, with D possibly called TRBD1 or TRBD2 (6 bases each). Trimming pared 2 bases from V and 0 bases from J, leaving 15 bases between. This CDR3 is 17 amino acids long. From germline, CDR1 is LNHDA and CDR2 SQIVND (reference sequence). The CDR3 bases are TGTGCCAGTAGTATAAGGGGGGCCCACGCGAGCACAGATACGCAGTATTTT. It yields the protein CASSIRGAHASTDTQYF. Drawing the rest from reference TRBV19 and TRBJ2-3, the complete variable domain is DGGITQSPKYLFRKEGQNVTLSCEQNLNHDAMYWYRQDPGQGLRLIYYSQIVNDFQKGDIAEGYSVSREKKESFPLTVTSAQKNPTAFYLCASSIRGAHASTDTQYFGPGTRLTVL.

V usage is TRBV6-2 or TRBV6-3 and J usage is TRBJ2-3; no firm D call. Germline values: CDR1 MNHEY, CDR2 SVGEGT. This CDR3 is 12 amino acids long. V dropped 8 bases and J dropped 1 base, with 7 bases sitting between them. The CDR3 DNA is TGTGCCAGCCGCCCAGGCACAGATACGCAGTATTTT. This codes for CASRPGTDTQYF.

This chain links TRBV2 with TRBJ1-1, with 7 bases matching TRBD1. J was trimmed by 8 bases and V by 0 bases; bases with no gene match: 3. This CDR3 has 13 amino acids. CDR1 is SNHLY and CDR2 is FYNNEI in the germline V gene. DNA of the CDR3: TGTGCCAGCAGTGAAGCGGGACAGCACGAAGCTTTCTTT. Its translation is CASSEAGQHEAFF.

This chain's CDR3 is CASNLAGPGELFF. DNA for the CDR3: TGTGCCAGCAATCTAGCCGGGCCCGGGGAGCTGTTTTTT. The V and J genes are TRBV27 and TRBJ2-2, with D possibly TRBD2 on 5 matching bases. Germline-derived CDR1 and CDR2 are MNHEY and SMNVEV (reference sequence). This CDR3 contains 13 residues. Trimming stripped 7 bases from V and 6 bases from J, with 12 bases between.

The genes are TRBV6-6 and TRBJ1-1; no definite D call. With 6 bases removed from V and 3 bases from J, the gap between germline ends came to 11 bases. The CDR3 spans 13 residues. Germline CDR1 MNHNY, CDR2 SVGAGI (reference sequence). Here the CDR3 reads CASSREVDTEAFF. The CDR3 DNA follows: TGTGCCAGCAGCCGAGAGGTGGACACTGAAGCTTTCTTT.

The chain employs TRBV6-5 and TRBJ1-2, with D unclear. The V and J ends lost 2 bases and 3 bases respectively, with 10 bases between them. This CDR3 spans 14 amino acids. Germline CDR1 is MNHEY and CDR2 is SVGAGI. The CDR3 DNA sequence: TGTGCCAGCAGTTACGTTGGCTCGTACTATGGCTACACCTTC. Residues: CASSYVGSYYGYTF.

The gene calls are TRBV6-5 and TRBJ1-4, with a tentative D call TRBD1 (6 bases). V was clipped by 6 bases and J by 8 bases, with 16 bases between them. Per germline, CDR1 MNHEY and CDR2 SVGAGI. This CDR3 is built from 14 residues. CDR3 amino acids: CASSLGRQDEKLFF. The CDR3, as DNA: TGTGCCAGCAGCCTTGGTAGACAGGACGAAAAACTGTTTTTT.

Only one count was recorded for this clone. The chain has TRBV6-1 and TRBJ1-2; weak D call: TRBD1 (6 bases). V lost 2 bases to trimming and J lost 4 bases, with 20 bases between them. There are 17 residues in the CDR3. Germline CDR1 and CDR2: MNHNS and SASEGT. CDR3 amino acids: CASSETLGGDWRYGYTF. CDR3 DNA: TGTGCCAGCAGTGAAACGTTAGGGGGGGATTGGCGCTATGGCTACACCTTC.